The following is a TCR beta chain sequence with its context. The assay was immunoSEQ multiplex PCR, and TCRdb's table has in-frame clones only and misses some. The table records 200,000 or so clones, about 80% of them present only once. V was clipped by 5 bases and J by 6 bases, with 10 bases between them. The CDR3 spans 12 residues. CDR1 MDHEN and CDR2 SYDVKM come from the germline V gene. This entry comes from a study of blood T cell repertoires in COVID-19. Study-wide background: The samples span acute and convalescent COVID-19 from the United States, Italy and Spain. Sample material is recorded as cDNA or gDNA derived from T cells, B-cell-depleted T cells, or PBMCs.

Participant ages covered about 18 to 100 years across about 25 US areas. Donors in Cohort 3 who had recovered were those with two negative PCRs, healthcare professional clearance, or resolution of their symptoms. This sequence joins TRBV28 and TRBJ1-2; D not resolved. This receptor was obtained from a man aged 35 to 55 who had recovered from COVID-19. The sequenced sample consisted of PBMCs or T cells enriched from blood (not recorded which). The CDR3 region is CASSLPTHGYTF. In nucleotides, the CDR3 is TGTGCCAGCAGTCTGCCCACACATGGCTACACCTTC.